These T cell receptor beta chains were read from a single sample in a study of blood T cell repertoires in COVID-19. TCRdb keeps only in-frame clones here, not all; method: immunoSEQ multiplex PCR. The table lists under 250,000 clones, nearly 90% of them singletons. Input material: PBMCs or T cells enriched from blood (not recorded which). Every receptor here comes from a man younger than 40 who had recovered from COVID-19. Both conserved end residues are part of each CDR3. Each record gives: D gene, J gene, V gene, CDR3 DNA, CDR3 protein. D genes are given only for firm matches.

TRBD2	TRBJ2-1	TRBV7-9	TGTGCCAGCAGCTTAGCTGGGACTAGCGGGAGTTTCGATGAGCAGTTCTTC	CASSLAGTSGSFDEQFF
TRBD1	TRBJ2-7	TRBV7-9	TGTGCCAGCAGCCCCTCACAGGGGAAAATCGACGAGCAGTACTTC	CASSPSQGKIDEQYF
NA	TRBJ1-4	TRBV27	TGTGCCAGCAGTTTCAGGGGCGGATATAATGAAAAACTGTTTTTT	CASSFRGGYNEKLFF
NA	TRBJ1-5	TRBV6-5	TGTGCCAGGCTCGGGATACGCAATCAGCCCCAGCATTTT	CARLGIRNQPQHF
NA	TRBJ1-1	TRBV7-9	TGTGCCAGCAGAGGATTTGCGGGCACTGAAGCTTTCTTT	CASRGFAGTEAFF
NA	TRBJ2-7	TRBV10-1	TGCGCCAGCAGTGAGAACGGGGGCTCCTACGAGCAGTACTTC	CASSENGGSYEQYF
NA	TRBJ1-1	TRBV5-1	TGCGCCAGCAGCCCCATCGCGGGGCCCACTGAAGCTTTCTTT	CASSPIAGPTEAFF
TRBD1	TRBJ2-3	TRBV12-5	TGTGCTAGTGGTGACGGGACAGGGGGTAAAGATACGCAGTATTTT	CASGDGTGGKDTQYF
TRBD1	TRBJ1-2	TRBV6-5	TGTGCCAGCAGCCACAGGGGAATCGGCTATGGCTACACCTTC	CASSHRGIGYGYTF
TRBD1	TRBJ2-3	TRBV7-2	TGTGCCAGCAGGCCCCCGGGACAGAGCACAGATACGCAGTATTTT	CASRPPGQSTDTQYF
NA	TRBJ2-5	TRBV11-2	TGTGCCAGCAGCCCTAAAGGACTACACCAAGAGACCCAGTACTTC	CASSPKGLHQETQYF
NA	TRBJ1-2	TRBV18	TGTGCCAGCTCACCACCGCAGCACAGGTCTAATTATGGCTACACCTTC	CASSPPQHRSNYGYTF